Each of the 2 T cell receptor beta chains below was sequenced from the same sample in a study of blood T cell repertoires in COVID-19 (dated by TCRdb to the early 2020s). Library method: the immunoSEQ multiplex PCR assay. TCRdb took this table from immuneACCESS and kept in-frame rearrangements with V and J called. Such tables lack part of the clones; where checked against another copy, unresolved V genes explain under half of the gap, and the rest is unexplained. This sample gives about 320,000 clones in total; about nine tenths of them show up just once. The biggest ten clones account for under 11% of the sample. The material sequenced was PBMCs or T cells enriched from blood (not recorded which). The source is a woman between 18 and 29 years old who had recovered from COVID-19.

CDR3 in amino acids: CASSLDTAGDTEAFF. The CDR3 region has the DNA TGTGCCAGCAGCTTAGATACGGCGGGAGACACTGAAGCTTTCTTT. V and J are TRBV11-2 and TRBJ1-1; D gene ambiguous. In germline, CDR1 is SGHAT, CDR2 FQNNGV. The germline V and J ends were trimmed by 0 bases and 3 bases, with 11 bases remaining between them. The CDR3 has 15 residues. Together with reference TRBV11-2 and TRBJ1-1, the CDR3 gives the full variable domain: EAGVAQSPRYKIIEKRQSVAFWCNPISGHATLYWYQQILGQGPKLLIQFQNNGVVDDSQLPKDRFSAERLKGVDSTLKIQPAKLEDSAVYLCASSLDTAGDTEAFFGQGTRLTVV.

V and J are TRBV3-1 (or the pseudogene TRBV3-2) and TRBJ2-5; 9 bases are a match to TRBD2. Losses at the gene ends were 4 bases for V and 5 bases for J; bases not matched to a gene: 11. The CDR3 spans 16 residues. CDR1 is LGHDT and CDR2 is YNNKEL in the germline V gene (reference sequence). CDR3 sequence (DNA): TGTGCCAGCAGCCCACCTCCGGCGGGGGGGCCGGAGACCCAGTACTTC. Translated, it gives CASSPPPAGGPETQYF.